There are many counts of the clone carrying this T cell receptor beta chain. Antigen specificity is unknown. The record originates from a study of T cells after posttransplantation cyclophosphamide. Findings and caveats of the study: TRB overlap between skin or GI tissue T cells and blood was limited. After PTCy, TRB diversity resembled that of CNI/methotrexate controls.

This related bone marrow graft donor gave peripheral blood on the day of marrow donation. Germline V gene sequence: CDR1 PRHDT, CDR2 FYEKMQ (reference sequence). Unmatched junction bases numbered 3, after V lost 1 base and J lost 4 bases. The CDR3 has 16 residues. Produced via immunoSEQ multiplex PCR; TCRdb's table is partial and in-frame only. This repertoire lists some 35,000 clones without singletons; more than 4.5% sits in the top ten. The material sequenced was PBMCs. This rearrangement joins TRBV13 to TRBJ1-4; 10 nucleotides agree with TRBD1. The TCR originated in a man aged 25 to 40 in good health and a related stem cell transplant donor. The CDR3 DNA reads TGTGCCAGCAGCTTAGCCGGGACAGGGGTTAATGAAAAACTGTTTTTT. It is translated as CASSLAGTGVNEKLFF.